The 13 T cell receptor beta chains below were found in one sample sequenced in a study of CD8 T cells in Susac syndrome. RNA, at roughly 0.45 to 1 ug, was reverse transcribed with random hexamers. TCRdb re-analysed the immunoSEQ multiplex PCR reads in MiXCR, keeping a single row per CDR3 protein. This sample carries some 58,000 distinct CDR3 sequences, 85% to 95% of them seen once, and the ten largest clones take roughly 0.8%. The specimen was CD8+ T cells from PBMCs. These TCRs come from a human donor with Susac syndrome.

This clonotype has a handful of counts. Here the CDR3 reads CASSLRSSAEQFF. The CDR3 region has the DNA TGTGCCAGCAGCTTACGGAGCAGCGCTGAGCAGTTCTTC. The rearrangement uses TRBV7-2 and TRBJ2-1; D is uncertain. CDR3 length: 13 amino acids. CDR1 and CDR2 from the germline V gene are SGHTA and FQGNSA. Trimming left V 2 bases short and J 9 bases short, with 11 bases between.

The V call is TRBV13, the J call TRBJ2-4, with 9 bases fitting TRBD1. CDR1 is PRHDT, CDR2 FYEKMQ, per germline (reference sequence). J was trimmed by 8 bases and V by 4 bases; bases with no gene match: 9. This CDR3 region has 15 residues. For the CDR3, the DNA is TGTGCCAGCAGCTGGGGACAGGGTACAGGGGACATTCAGTACTTC. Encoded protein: CASSWGQGTGDIQYF.

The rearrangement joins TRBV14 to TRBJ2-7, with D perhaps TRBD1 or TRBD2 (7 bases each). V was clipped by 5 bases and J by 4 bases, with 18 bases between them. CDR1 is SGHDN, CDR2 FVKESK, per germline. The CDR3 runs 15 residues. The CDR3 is CASSSGRGRSYEQYF. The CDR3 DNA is TGTGCCAGCAGCTCTGGGAGGGGGCGATCGTACGAGCAGTACTTC.

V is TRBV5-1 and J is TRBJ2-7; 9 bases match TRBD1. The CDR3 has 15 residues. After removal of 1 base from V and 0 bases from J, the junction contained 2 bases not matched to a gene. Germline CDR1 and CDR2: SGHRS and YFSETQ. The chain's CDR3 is CASSLTGQGSYEQYF. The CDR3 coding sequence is TGCGCCAGCAGCTTGACGGGACAGGGCTCCTACGAGCAGTACTTC.

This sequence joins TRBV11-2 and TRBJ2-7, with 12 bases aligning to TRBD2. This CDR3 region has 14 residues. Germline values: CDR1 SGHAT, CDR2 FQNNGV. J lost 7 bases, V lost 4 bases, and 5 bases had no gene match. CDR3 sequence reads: CASSSLAGGWEQYF. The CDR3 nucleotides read TGTGCCAGCAGCTCACTAGCGGGAGGCTGGGAGCAGTACTTC. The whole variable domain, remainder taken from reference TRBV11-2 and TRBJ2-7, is EAGVAQSPRYKIIEKRQSVAFWCNPISGHATLYWYQQILGQGPKLLIQFQNNGVVDDSQLPKDRFSAERLKGVDSTLKIQPAKLEDSAVYLCASSSLAGGWEQYFGPGTRLTVT.

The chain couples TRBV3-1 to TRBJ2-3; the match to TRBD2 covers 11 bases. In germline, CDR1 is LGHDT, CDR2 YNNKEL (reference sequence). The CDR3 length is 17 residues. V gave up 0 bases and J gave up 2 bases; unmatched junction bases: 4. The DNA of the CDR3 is TGTGCCAGCAGCCAAGACCTAGCGGGGGGAAACACAGATACGCAGTATTTT. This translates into CASSQDLAGGNTDTQYF.

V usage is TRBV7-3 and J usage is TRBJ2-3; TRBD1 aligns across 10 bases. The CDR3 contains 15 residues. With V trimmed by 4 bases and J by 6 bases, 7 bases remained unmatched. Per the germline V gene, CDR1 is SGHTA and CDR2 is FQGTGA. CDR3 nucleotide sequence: TGTGCCAGCAGCTCACCCGGGACAGGGGATGATACGCAGTATTTT. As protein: CASSSPGTGDDTQYF.

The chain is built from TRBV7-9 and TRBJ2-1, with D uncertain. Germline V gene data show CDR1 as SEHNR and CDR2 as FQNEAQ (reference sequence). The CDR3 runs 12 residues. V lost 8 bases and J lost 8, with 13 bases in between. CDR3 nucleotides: TGTGCCAGCGCGTCGACCCGGGATGAGCAGTTCTTC. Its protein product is CASASTRDEQFF.

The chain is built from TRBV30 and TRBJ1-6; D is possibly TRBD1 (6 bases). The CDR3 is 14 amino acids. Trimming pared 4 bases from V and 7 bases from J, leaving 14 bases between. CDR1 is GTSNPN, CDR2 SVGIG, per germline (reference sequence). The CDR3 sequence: CAWKGGGANSPLHF. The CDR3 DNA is TGTGCCTGGAAAGGCGGGGGGGCAAATTCACCCCTCCACTTT.

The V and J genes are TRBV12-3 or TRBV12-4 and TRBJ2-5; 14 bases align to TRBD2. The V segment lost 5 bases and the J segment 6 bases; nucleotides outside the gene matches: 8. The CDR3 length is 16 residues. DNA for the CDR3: TGTGCCAGCAGTGGGCTGACTAGCGGGGGGGCACAGACCCAGTACTTC. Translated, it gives CASSGLTSGGAQTQYF.

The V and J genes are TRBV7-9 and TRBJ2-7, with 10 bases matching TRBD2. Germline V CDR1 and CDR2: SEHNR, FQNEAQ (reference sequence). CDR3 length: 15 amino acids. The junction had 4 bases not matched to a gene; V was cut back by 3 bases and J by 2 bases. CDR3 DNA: TGTGCCAGCAGCTTGGGGACTAGCGCGGCCTACGAGCAGTACTTC. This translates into CASSLGTSAAYEQYF.

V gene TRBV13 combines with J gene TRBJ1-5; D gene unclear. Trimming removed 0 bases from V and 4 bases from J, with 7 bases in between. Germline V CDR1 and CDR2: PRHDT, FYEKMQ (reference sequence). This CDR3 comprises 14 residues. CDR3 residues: CASSLGATNQPQHF. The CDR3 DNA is TGTGCCAGCAGCTTAGGGGCCACGAATCAGCCCCAGCATTTT.

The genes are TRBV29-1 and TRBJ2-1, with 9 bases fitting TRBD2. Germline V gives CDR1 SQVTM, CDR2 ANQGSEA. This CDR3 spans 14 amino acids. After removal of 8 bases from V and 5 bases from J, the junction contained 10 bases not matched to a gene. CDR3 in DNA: TGCAGCACCCTCGAGGGCGGGGGGGACAATGAGCAGTTCTTC. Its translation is CSTLEGGGDNEQFF.